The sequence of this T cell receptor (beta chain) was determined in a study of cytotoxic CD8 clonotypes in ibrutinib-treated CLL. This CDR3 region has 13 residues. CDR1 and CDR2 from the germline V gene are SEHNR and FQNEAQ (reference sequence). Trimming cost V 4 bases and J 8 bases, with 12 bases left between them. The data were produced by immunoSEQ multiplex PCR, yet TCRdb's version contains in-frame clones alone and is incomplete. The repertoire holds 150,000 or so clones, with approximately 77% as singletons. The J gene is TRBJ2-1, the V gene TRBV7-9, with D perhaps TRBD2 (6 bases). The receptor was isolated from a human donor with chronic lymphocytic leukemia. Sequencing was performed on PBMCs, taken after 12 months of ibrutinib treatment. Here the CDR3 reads CASSSGGAHEQFF. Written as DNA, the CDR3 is TGTGCCAGCAGCTCCGGGGGTGCCCATGAGCAGTTCTTC.